This T cell receptor (beta chain) was sequenced for a study of OX40 agonist ivuxolimab in advanced cancers. This CDR3 has 15 amino acids. Germline lookup yields CDR1 SGHAT and CDR2 FQNNGV. With 1 base removed from V and 0 bases from J, the gap between germline ends came to 7 bases. Concerning this clone: Its antigen is undetermined.

Measured with immunoSEQ multiplex PCR; TCRdb has only the in-frame clones, and not every one. The table shows approximately 82,000 clones, with roughly 85% occurring only once. Study observations and caveats: Not determined was the antigen specificity of the expanded peripheral T cells. In CD8+ T cells, expanded clones were on average more numerous than in CD4+.

The receptor's source is an adult with an advanced solid tumor such as melanoma, head and neck, liver or kidney cancer. This chain connects TRBV11-2 to TRBJ2-1; no clear D. The specimen comprised CD4+ or CD8+ T cells sorted from blood, sampled in a trial of the OX40 agonist ivuxolimab. As DNA, the CDR3 is TGTGCCAGCAGCTTAGCCAGGAGCTCCTACAATGAGCAGTTCTTC. Translating it yields CASSLARSSYNEQFF.